This is a list of T cell receptor beta chains from one sample in a study of T cells in Graves' hyperthyroidism and ophthalmopathy. TCRdb reprocessed the multiplex PCR reads via MiXCR and lists one record per CDR3 protein. The data show some 510,000 distinct CDR3 sequences, 46% seen once. Sequenced material: peripheral blood or thyroid tissue (not recorded which). The receptors shown here come from a woman between 18 and 30 years old with Graves' hyperthyroidism. Each CDR3 is given with its conserved first and last residue. D genes are given only for firm matches. Where a row states a size, it is once, few, many or the class of an expanded clone; other rows omit it.

CDR3 DNA: TGTGCCTGTTCCCGACAGGGAGACTATGGCTACACCTTC
CDR3 protein: CACSRQGDYGYTF
CDR3 length: 13
D gene: TRBD1
clone size: once
J gene: TRBJ1-2
V gene: TRBV25-1

CDR3 DNA: TGTGCCAGCAGCTTGGTTTCGGGAGGGAGCACGGGTGAGACCCAGTACTTC
CDR3 protein: CASSLVSGGSTGETQYF
CDR3 length: 17
D gene: TRBD2
clone size: .
J gene: TRBJ2-5
V gene: TRBV7-9

CDR3 DNA: TGTGCCACCAGTGATGGGACCGGCTACGAGCAGTACTTC
CDR3 protein: CATSDGTGYEQYF
CDR3 length: 13
D gene: .
clone size: .
J gene: TRBJ2-7
V gene: TRBV24-1

CDR3 DNA: TGTGCCAGCAGCTACAGAGGACAGGGGATCGGGACCGGCGAGCAGTACTTC
CDR3 protein: CASSYRGQGIGTGEQYF
CDR3 length: 17
D gene: TRBD1
clone size: .
J gene: TRBJ2-7
V gene: TRBV7-8

CDR3 DNA: TGTGCCAGCAGCTCACAAACGGCGAGACGGGTTGGATTGTTTTTT
CDR3 protein: CASSSQTARRVGLFF
CDR3 length: 15
D gene: .
clone size: .
J gene: TRBJ2-2
V gene: TRBV7-2

CDR3 DNA: TGTGCCATCAGTGAGTCCGGCACAATGATCTACGAGCAGTACTTC
CDR3 protein: CAISESGTMIYEQYF
CDR3 length: 15
D gene: .
clone size: many
J gene: TRBJ2-7
V gene: TRBV10-3

CDR3 DNA: TGTGCCAGCAGTGAATACGCGGGAGGCTCCTACGAGCAGTACTTC
CDR3 protein: CASSEYAGGSYEQYF
CDR3 length: 15
D gene: TRBD2
clone size: few
J gene: TRBJ2-7
V gene: TRBV25-1

CDR3 DNA: TGTGCCAGCAGCGACGACGGGGCAGTTGGTGGCTACACCTTC
CDR3 protein: CASSDDGAVGGYTF
CDR3 length: 14
D gene: .
clone size: few
J gene: TRBJ1-2
V gene: TRBV24-1

CDR3 DNA: TGTGCCAGCAGTTTAGCCGGCGCATACTATGGCTACACCTTC
CDR3 protein: CASSLAGAYYGYTF
CDR3 length: 14
D gene: .
clone size: many
J gene: TRBJ1-2
V gene: TRBV12-3/TRBV12-4

CDR3 DNA: TGCAGCGTTGAGACTAGCTCTGGAAACACCATATATTTT
CDR3 protein: CSVETSSGNTIYF
CDR3 length: 13
D gene: .
clone size: .
J gene: TRBJ1-3
V gene: TRBV29-1